The 27 T cell receptor beta chains presented below share a single source sample, sequenced in a study of shared clonotypes between healthy human individuals (dated by TCRdb to 2018 to 2021). Libraries were built with the immunoSEQ multiplex PCR assay. Here the immuneACCESS table is served through TCRdb, limited to in-frame sequences with V and J called. Missing clones are a known gap in these copies; in checked studies unresolved V genes cover under half, and the rest lacks a known reason. This sample comprises about 2 million clones, 90% to 95% of them detected only once. Approximately 0.13% of the sample is in the top ten clones. Sequencing was performed on naive CD4+ T cells sorted from blood. The sample's cell subset or site, from its label and the paper: CD45RA+ positively selected. Every receptor here comes from a man aged 18 to 30 in good health.

The chain employs TRBV7-2 and TRBJ2-7; D remains ambiguous. The CDR3 contains 13 residues. The germline V and J ends were trimmed by 1 base and 6 bases, with 10 bases remaining between them. Germline V gene data show CDR1 as SGHTA and CDR2 as FQGNSA. CDR3 residues: CASSLGVAIEQYF. The CDR3 DNA is TGTGCCAGCAGCTTAGGGGTGGCTATCGAGCAGTACTTC.

The gene calls are TRBV15 and TRBJ2-7; 10 bases match TRBD1. V trimming: 1 base; J trimming: 2 bases; junction bases outside the gene matches: 5. This CDR3 is built from 16 residues. The germline gives CDR1 LNHNV, CDR2 YYDKDF (reference sequence). Here the CDR3 reads CATSRAGTGVTYEQYF. Here the CDR3 DNA reads TGTGCCACCAGCAGAGCTGGGACAGGGGTCACCTACGAGCAGTACTTC.

The gene calls are TRBV30 and TRBJ1-1, with D unclear. This CDR3 has 13 amino acids. V lost 1 base to trimming and J lost 5 bases, with 11 bases between them. In germline, CDR1 is GTSNPN, CDR2 SVGIG (reference sequence). CDR3 in DNA: TGTGCCTGGAGTGACCAAACGGGAACTGAAGCTTTCTTT. Translated, it gives CAWSDQTGTEAFF.

V and J are TRBV6-1 and TRBJ1-2, with TRBD1 matching over 7 bases. This CDR3 is built from 16 residues. Per the germline V gene, CDR1 is MNHNS and CDR2 is SASEGT. With V trimmed by 4 bases and J by 2 bases, 10 bases remained unmatched. The DNA for the CDR3 is TGTGCCAGCAGTGCGCAAAACAGGGGCCCGAACTATGGCTACACCTTC. Translated, it gives CASSAQNRGPNYGYTF.

The chain combines TRBV7-2 with TRBJ2-7, with TRBD2 identical over 7 bases. Germline CDR1 and CDR2: SGHTA and FQGNSA. J was trimmed by 3 bases and V by 5 bases; bases with no gene match: 4. The CDR3 length is 13 residues. In nucleotides, the CDR3 is TGTGCCAGCAGCCCGACTAGCCTCTACGAGCAGTACTTC. Its protein is CASSPTSLYEQYF.

The chain uses TRBV6-5 and TRBJ1-2; TRBD1 matches at 8 bases. Unmatched junction bases numbered 1, after V lost 6 bases and J lost 4 bases. This CDR3 is built from 12 residues. Germline-derived CDR1 and CDR2 are MNHEY and SVGAGI. The CDR3 DNA is TGTGCCAGCAGAACAGGGGGCTATGGCTACACCTTC. It yields the protein CASRTGGYGYTF.

The J gene is TRBJ2-1, the V gene TRBV6-5; D is unresolved. The CDR3 covers 13 residues. Between the trimmed V and J ends, which lost 0 bases and 9 bases, there was a span of 9 bases. CDR1 MNHEY and CDR2 SVGAGI come from the germline V gene. The CDR3 DNA sequence: TGTGCCAGCAGTTACTCGACTCCCTCTGAGCAGTTCTTC. Its protein product is CASSYSTPSEQFF.

The chain carries TRBV7-8 and TRBJ2-7; 9 nucleotides agree with TRBD2. The ends lost 1 base at V and 4 bases at J; junction bases unmatched: 8. The CDR3 totals 16 residues. Germline V gene data show CDR1 as SGHVS and CDR2 as FQNEAQ. CDR3: CASSLVTAGGMYEQYF. CDR3 DNA sequence: TGTGCCAGCAGCTTAGTTACAGCGGGAGGCATGTACGAGCAGTACTTC.

Notes on this clone: The germline gene is not matched at one end of the junction; a read error may be the cause. The gene calls are TRBV30 and TRBJ2-3, with 10 bases lining up with TRBD1. Germline values: CDR1 GTSNPN, CDR2 SVGIG (reference sequence). The CDR3 covers 14 residues. The CDR3 region is CAWSATGGTGTQYF. As DNA, the CDR3 is TGTGCCTGGAGTGCGACAGGGGGCACAGGTACGCAGTATTTT.

This chain connects TRBV4-2 to TRBJ2-5, with 10 bases identical to TRBD2. The V gene end was trimmed by 1 base and the J gene end by 5 bases; junction bases not matched to a gene: 7. This CDR3 has 16 amino acids. Germline values: CDR1 LGHNA, CDR2 YNFKEQ. CDR3 protein: CASSQASGGAYETQYF. The CDR3 nucleotides read TGTGCCAGCAGCCAAGCCAGCGGGGGGGCATATGAGACCCAGTACTTC.

This sequence joins TRBV7-9 and TRBJ2-4, with no clear D. From germline, CDR1 is SEHNR and CDR2 FQNEAQ (reference sequence). This CDR3 is built from 12 residues. Deletions cut 1 base from V and 9 bases from J, with 7 bases between. CDR3 nucleotide sequence: TGTGCCAGCAGCTTAGGATTCGCCATTCAGTACTTC. Amino acids: CASSLGFAIQYF.

The chain has TRBV19 and TRBJ1-1; D is unresolved. The CDR3 runs to 13 residues. The germline gives CDR1 LNHDA, CDR2 SQIVND (reference sequence). Trimming pared 7 bases from V and 2 bases from J, leaving 11 bases between. The CDR3 reads CASTSTPNTEAFF. The CDR3 region has the DNA TGTGCCAGTACCTCGACACCCAACACTGAAGCTTTCTTT.

The chain employs TRBV19 and TRBJ2-7; maybe TRBD1 (6 bases). Germline CDR1 LNHDA, CDR2 SQIVND (reference sequence). The CDR3 is made up of 12 amino acids. The V gene lost 10 bases and the J gene lost 1 base, with 11 bases spanning the gap. CDR3 in amino acids: CATRDNSYEQYF. Here the CDR3 DNA reads TGTGCCACAAGGGACAATTCCTACGAGCAGTACTTC.

DNA for the CDR3: TGTGCCAGCAGCCCAGACCTAATCGTCGGGGGCTACACCTTC. It translates to CASSPDLIVGGYTF. The J gene is TRBJ1-2, the V gene TRBV11-2; D gene unclear. The CDR3 is made up of 14 amino acids. Trimming pared 5 bases from V and 8 bases from J, leaving 18 bases between. Germline V gene sequence: CDR1 SGHAT, CDR2 FQNNGV. The full variable domain, completed using reference TRBV11-2 and TRBJ1-2, is EAGVAQSPRYKIIEKRQSVAFWCNPISGHATLYWYQQILGQGPKLLIQFQNNGVVDDSQLPKDRFSAERLKGVDSTLKIQPAKLEDSAVYLCASSPDLIVGGYTFGSGTRLTVV.

V is TRBV10-1 and J is TRBJ2-3; maybe TRBD2 (6 bases). Germline V lookup: CDR1 WNHNN, CDR2 SYGVQD (reference sequence). Trimming pared 3 bases from V and 0 bases from J, leaving 7 bases between. The CDR3 is 14 amino acids. The CDR3 nucleotides read TGCGCCAGCAGTGACCGGGGGAGCACAGATACGCAGTATTTT. Translated, it gives CASSDRGSTDTQYF.

This clone has only one observation. At the DNA level, this CDR3 is encoded by other sequences in the same sample as well. J is TRBJ2-7 and V is TRBV7-2; TRBD1 aligns across 9 bases. The trim removed 5 bases at V and 1 base at J, leaving 3 bases unmatched. Germline-derived CDR1 and CDR2 are SGHTA and FQGNSA. The length of the CDR3 is 14 residues. The CDR3 sequence: CASSRDRASYEQYF. As DNA, the CDR3 is TGTGCCAGCAGCCGGGACAGGGCATCCTACGAGCAGTACTTC.

This clone was seen only a few times. V is TRBV7-9 and J is TRBJ1-6; D is unclear. The CDR3 totals 12 residues. V lost 4 bases and J 10 bases, leaving 8 bases between the germline ends. Germline assignment: CDR1 SEHNR and CDR2 FQNEAQ (reference sequence). CDR3 protein: CASSSQSSPLHF. The CDR3, as DNA: TGTGCCAGCAGCTCCCAGAGCTCACCCCTCCACTTT.

V is TRBV6-5 and J is TRBJ2-2; D remains unclear. The CDR3 is made up of 13 amino acids. Per germline, CDR1 MNHEY and CDR2 SVGAGI. The V end was cut by 3 bases, the J end by 6 bases, with 8 bases between. The CDR3 loop reads CASSYGFPGELFF. CDR3 DNA sequence: TGTGCCAGCAGTTATGGATTTCCCGGGGAGCTGTTTTTT.

V usage is TRBV28 and J usage is TRBJ2-2; TRBD2 is a possible D gene (7 bases). CDR1 is MDHEN, CDR2 SYDVKM, per germline. The CDR3 length is 16 residues. The V end was cut by 5 bases, the J end by 3 bases, with 16 bases between. Written as DNA, the CDR3 is TGTGCCAGCAGTGCCCTGGGGGGGGCGGACACCGGGGAGCTGTTTTTT. Translating gives CASSALGGADTGELFF.

This clone was observed once. The V gene is TRBV11-2, the J gene TRBJ1-3; unclear D gene. CDR1 is SGHAT and CDR2 is FQNNGV in the germline V gene. The CDR3 spans 13 residues. V gave up 8 bases and J gave up 4 bases, with 12 bases separating them. In nucleotides, the CDR3 is TGTGCCAGCGCCACAACCGGGGGAAACACCATATATTTT. Residues: CASATTGGNTIYF.

This chain joins TRBV11-2 and TRBJ2-4; D perhaps matches TRBD1 (6 bases). Looked up from germline, CDR1 is SGHAT and CDR2 is FQNNGV. CDR3 size: 16 residues. The V end lost 5 bases, the J end lost 0 bases, and 14 bases lay between the germline ends. The chain's CDR3 is CASSPAGQLAKNIQYF. CDR3 nucleotide sequence: TGTGCCAGCAGCCCGGCAGGACAGTTAGCCAAAAACATTCAGTACTTC.

The chain carries TRBV5-1 and TRBJ2-4; 12 bases are shared with TRBD1. J lost 7 bases, V lost 4 bases, and 3 bases had no gene match. This CDR3 has 14 residues. Looked up from germline, CDR1 is SGHRS and CDR2 is YFSETQ. The CDR3 DNA is TGCGCCAGCAGCACGGGACAGGGGGCGAACATTCAGTACTTC. Translation gives CASSTGQGANIQYF.

This clone has only one observation. V gene TRBV19 combines with J gene TRBJ2-3; D gene unclear. The CDR3 loop spans 14 amino acids. Per the germline V gene, CDR1 is LNHDA and CDR2 is SQIVND (reference sequence). V dropped 1 base and J dropped 4 bases, with 9 bases sitting between them. DNA of the CDR3: TGTGCCAGTAGTATAGGCTTGCACCCAGATACGCAGTATTTT. It specifies CASSIGLHPDTQYF.

V is TRBV27 and J is TRBJ1-2, with D maybe TRBD1 (6 bases). This CDR3 region has 15 residues. The V end was cut by 8 bases, the J end by 7 bases, with 23 bases between. From germline, CDR1 is MNHEY and CDR2 SMNVEV (reference sequence). Here the CDR3 DNA reads TGTGCCAGCCGAAACCCCCGACTGGGGGCCTTTGGCTACACCTTC. This gives the protein CASRNPRLGAFGYTF.

The chain uses TRBV6-6 and TRBJ2-7; TRBD2 matches 10 bases. The trim removed 6 bases at V and 1 base at J, leaving 6 bases unmatched. CDR3 size: 15 residues. CDR1 MNHNY and CDR2 SVGAGI come from the germline V gene (reference sequence). CDR3 loop: CASSPSGRASYEQYF. The CDR3 coding sequence is TGTGCCAGCAGCCCGAGCGGGAGGGCGTCCTACGAGCAGTACTTC.

This clone was detected only once. The J gene is TRBJ2-1, the V gene TRBV5-6; D gene uncertain. Between the trimmed V and J ends, which lost 0 bases and 2 bases, there was a span of 6 bases. The germline CDR1 and CDR2 sequences are SGHDT and YYEEEE. The CDR3 loop spans 14 amino acids. CDR3 sequence reads: CASSLVEPYNEQFF. CDR3 nucleotides: TGTGCCAGCAGCTTGGTCGAGCCCTACAATGAGCAGTTCTTC.

This clone was seen a single time. The gene calls are TRBV30 and TRBJ2-7; TRBD2 agrees at 11 bases. Germline CDR1 and CDR2: GTSNPN and SVGIG (reference sequence). V shed 5 bases and J 3 bases; nucleotides not matched to a gene: 3. The length of the CDR3 is 13 residues. DNA of the CDR3: TGTGCCTGGGGGGGACTAGCGGTCTACGAGCAGTACTTC. Protein product: CAWGGLAVYEQYF.